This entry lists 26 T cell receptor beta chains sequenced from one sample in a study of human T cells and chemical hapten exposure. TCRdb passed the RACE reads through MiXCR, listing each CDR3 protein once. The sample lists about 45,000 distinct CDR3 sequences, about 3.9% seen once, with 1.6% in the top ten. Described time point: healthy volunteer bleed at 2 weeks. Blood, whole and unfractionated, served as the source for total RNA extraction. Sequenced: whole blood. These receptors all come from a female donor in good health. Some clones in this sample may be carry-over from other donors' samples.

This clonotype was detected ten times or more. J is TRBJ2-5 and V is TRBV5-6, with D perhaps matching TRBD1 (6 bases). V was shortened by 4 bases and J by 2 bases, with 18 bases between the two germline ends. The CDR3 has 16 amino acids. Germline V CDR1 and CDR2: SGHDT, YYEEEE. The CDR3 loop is CASSPRKDSGQETQYF. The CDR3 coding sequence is TGTGCCAGCAGCCCCCGGAAGGACAGCGGACAAGAGACCCAGTACTTC.

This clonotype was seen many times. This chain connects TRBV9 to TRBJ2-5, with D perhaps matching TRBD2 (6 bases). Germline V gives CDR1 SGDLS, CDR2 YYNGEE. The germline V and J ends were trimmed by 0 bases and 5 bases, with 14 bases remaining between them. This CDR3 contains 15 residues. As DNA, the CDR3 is TGTGCCAGCAGCGTAGGGGGACTCCTTCTGGAGACCCAGTACTTC. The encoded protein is CASSVGGLLLETQYF.

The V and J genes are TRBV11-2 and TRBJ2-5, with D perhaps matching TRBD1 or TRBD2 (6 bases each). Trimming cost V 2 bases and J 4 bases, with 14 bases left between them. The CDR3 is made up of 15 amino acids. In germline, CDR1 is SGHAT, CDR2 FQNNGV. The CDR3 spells CASSLRGVRGETQYF. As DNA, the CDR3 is TGTGCCAGCAGCTTAAGGGGGGTGAGAGGAGAGACCCAGTACTTC.

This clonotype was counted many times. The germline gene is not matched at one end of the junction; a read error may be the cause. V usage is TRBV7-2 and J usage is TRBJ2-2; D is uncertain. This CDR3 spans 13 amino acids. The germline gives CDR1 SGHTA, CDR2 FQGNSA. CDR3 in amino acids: CASSLTNAGELFF. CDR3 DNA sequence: TGTGCCAGCAGCTTGACGAACGCCGGGGAGCTGTTTTTT.

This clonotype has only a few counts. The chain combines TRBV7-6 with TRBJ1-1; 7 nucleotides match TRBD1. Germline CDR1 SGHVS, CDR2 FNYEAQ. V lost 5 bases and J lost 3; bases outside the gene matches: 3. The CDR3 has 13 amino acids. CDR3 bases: TGTGCCAGCAGCGCAACAGGGGACACTGAAGCTTTCTTT. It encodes CASSATGDTEAFF.

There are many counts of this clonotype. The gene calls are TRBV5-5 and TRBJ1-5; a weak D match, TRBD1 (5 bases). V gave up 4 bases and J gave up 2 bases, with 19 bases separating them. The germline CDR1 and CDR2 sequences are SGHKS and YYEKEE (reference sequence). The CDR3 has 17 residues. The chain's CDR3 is CASSPVQGSWGNQPQHF. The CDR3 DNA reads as TGTGCCAGCAGCCCGGTTCAGGGCTCGTGGGGCAATCAGCCCCAGCATTTT.

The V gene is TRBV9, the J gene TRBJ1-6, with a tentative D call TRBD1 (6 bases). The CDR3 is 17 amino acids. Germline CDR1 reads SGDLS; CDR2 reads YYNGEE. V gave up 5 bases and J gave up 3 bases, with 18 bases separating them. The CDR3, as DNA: TGTGCCAGCAGTTCCTCTCGACAGGTCGACTATAATTCACCCCTCCACTTT. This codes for CASSSSRQVDYNSPLHF.

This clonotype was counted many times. CDR3 region: CASSDRGGTDTQYF. Here the CDR3 DNA reads TGTGCCAGCAGCGACCGGGGGGGCACAGATACGCAGTATTTT. This chain connects TRBV7-2 to TRBJ2-3, with 7 bases fitting TRBD2. This CDR3 is built from 14 residues. Germline loops: CDR1 SGHTA, CDR2 FQGNSA. The V segment lost 5 bases and the J segment 1 base; nucleotides outside the gene matches: 3.

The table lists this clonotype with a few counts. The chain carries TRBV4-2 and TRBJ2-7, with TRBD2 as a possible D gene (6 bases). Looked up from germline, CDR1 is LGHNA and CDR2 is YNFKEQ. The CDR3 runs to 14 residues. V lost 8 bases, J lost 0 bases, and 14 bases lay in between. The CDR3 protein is CASGRPEPSYEQYF. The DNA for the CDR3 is TGTGCCAGCGGGAGGCCAGAACCCTCCTACGAGCAGTACTTC.

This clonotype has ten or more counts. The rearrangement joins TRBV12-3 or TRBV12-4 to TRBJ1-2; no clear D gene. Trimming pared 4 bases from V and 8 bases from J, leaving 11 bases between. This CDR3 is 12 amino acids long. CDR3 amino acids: CASSWTAQGYTF. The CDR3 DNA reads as TGTGCCAGCAGTTGGACGGCGCAGGGCTACACCTTC.

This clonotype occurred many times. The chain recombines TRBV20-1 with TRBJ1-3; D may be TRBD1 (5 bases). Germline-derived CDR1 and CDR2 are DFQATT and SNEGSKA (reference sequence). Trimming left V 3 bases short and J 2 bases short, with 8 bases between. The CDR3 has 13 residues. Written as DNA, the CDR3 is TGCAGTGCTAGTAGGACAACTGGAAACACCATATATTTT. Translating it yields CSASRTTGNTIYF.

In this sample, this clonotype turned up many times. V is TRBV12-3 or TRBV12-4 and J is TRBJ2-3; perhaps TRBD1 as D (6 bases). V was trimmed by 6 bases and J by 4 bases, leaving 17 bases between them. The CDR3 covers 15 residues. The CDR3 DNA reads TGTGCCAGCAGACGGACAGCCTCCGGGGCAGATACGCAGTATTTT. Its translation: CASRRTASGADTQYF.

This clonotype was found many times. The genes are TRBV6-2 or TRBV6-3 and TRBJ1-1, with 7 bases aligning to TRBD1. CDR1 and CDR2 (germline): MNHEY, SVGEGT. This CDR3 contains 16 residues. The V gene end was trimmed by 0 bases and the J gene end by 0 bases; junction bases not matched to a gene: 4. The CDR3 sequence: CASSYSVGQMNTEAFF. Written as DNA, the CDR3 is TGTGCCAGCAGTTACTCCGTGGGACAGATGAACACTGAAGCTTTCTTT.

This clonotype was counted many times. The CDR3 protein is CSALGGVNTEAFF. For the CDR3, the DNA is TGCAGTGCGTTGGGGGGCGTGAACACTGAAGCTTTCTTT. V and J are TRBV20-1 and TRBJ1-1, with D perhaps TRBD1 (6 bases). The CDR3 loop spans 13 amino acids. Trimming pared 6 bases from V and 0 bases from J, leaving 11 bases between. The germline V gene has CDR1 DFQATT and CDR2 SNEGSKA (reference sequence).

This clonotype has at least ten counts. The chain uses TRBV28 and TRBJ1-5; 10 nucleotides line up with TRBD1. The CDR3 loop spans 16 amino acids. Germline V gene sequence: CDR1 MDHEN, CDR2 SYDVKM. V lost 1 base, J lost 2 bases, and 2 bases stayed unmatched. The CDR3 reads CASSLFGTGGNQPQHF. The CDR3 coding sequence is TGTGCCAGCAGTTTATTTGGGACAGGGGGCAATCAGCCCCAGCATTTT.

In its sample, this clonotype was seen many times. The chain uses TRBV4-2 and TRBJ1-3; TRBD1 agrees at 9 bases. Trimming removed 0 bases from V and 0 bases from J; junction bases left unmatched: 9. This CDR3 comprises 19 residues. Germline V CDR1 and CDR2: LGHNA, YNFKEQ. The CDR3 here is CASSQDLLGQGLSGNTIYF. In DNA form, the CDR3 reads TGTGCCAGCAGCCAAGATTTACTGGGACAGGGCCTCTCTGGAAACACCATATATTTT.

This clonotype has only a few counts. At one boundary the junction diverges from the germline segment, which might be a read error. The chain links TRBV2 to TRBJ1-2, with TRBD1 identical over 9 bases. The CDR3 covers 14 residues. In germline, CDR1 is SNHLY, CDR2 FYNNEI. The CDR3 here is CASSEDWDRDGDTF. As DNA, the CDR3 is TGTGCCAGCAGTGAAGATTGGGACAGGGATGGCGACACCTTC.

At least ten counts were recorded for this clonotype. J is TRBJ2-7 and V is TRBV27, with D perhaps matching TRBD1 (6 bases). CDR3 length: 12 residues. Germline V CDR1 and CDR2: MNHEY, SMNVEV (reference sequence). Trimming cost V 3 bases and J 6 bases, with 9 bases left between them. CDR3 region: CASSFQGSEQYF. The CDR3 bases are TGTGCCAGCAGTTTCCAGGGGTCCGAGCAGTACTTC.

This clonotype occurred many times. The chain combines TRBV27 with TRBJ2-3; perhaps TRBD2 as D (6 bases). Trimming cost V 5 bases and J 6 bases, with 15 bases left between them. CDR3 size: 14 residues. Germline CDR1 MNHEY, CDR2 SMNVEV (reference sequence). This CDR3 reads CASSPWRASDTQYF. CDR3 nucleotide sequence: TGTGCCAGCAGTCCCTGGAGGGCCTCCGATACGCAGTATTTT.

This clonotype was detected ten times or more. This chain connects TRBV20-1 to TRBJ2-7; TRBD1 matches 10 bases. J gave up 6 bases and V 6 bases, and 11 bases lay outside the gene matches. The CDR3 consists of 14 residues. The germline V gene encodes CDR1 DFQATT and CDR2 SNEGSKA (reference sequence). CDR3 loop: CSANAGTGEGEQYF. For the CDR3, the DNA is TGCAGTGCCAATGCCGGGACAGGGGAAGGCGAGCAGTACTTC.

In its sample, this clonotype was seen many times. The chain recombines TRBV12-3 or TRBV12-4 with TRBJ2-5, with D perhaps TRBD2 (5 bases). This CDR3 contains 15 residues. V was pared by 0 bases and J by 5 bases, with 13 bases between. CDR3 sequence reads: CASSLAVRPGETQYF. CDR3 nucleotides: TGTGCCAGCAGTTTAGCGGTGAGGCCGGGGGAGACCCAGTACTTC.

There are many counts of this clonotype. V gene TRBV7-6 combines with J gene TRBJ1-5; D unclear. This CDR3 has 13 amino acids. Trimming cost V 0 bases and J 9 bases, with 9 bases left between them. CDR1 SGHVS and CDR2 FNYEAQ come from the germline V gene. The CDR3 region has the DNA TGTGCCAGCAGCTTAGCCGGTCTATTGCCCCAGCATTTT. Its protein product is CASSLAGLLPQHF.

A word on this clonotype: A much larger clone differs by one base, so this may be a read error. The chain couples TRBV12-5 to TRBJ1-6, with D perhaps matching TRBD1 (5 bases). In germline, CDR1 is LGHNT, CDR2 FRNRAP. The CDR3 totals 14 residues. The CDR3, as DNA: TGTGCTAGTGGTACTGGGGGGGAAAATTCACCCCTCAACTTT. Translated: CASGTGGENSPLNF.

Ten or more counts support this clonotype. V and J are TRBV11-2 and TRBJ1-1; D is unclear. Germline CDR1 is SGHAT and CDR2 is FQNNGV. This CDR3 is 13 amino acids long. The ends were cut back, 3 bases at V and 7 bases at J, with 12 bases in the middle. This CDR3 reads CASSFIERSEAFF. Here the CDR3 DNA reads TGTGCCAGCAGCTTTATCGAGCGTAGTGAAGCTTTCTTT.

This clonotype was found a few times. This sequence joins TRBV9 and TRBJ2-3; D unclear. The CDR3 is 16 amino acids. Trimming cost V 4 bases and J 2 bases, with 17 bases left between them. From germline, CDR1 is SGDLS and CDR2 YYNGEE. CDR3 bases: TGTGCCAGCAGCAGTCACGGGTCCCTCTACACAGATACGCAGTATTTT. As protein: CASSSHGSLYTDTQYF.

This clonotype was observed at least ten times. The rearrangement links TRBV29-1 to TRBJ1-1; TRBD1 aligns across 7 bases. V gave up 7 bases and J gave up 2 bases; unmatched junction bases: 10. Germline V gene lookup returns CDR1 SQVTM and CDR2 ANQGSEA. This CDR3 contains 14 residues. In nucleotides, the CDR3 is TGCAGCGGAGTGCAGGGGGGCGGTAACACTGAAGCTTTCTTT. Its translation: CSGVQGGGNTEAFF.